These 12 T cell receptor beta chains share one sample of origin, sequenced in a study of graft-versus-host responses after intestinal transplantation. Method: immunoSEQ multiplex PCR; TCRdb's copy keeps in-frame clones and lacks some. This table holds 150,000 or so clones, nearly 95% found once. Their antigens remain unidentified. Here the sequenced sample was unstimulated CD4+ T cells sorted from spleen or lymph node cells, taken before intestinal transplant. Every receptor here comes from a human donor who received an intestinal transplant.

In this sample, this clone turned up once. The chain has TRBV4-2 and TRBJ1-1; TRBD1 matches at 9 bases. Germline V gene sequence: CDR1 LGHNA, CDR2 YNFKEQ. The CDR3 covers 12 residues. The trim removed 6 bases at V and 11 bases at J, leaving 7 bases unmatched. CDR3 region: CASSFTGGAAFF. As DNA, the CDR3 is TGTGCCAGCAGTTTTACAGGGGGCGCGGCTTTCTTT.

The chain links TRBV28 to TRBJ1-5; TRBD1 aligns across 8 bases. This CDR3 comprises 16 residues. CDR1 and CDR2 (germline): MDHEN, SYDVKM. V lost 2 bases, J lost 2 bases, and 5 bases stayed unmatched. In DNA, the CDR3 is TGTGCCAGCAGTTTAAGGCAGGGGGCAGGCAATCAGCCCCAGCATTTT. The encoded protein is CASSLRQGAGNQPQHF.

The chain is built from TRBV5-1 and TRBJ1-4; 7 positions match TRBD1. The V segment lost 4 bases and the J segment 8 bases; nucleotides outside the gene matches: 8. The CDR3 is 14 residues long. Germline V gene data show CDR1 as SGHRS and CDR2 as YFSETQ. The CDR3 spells CASSGEGAREKLFF. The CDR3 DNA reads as TGCGCCAGCAGCGGGGAGGGGGCGCGGGAAAAACTGTTTTTT.

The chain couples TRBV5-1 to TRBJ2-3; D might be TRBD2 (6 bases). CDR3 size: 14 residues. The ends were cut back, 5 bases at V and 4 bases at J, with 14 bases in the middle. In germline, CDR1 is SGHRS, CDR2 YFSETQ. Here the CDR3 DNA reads TGCGCCAGCAGACAAGGAGGGCGAGCAGATACGCAGTATTTT. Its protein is CASRQGGRADTQYF. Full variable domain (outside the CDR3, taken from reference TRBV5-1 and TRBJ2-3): KAGVTQTPRYLIKTRGQQVTLSCSPISGHRSVSWYQQTPGQGLQFLFEYFSETQRNKGNFPGRFSGRQFSNSRSEMNVSTLELGDSALYLCASRQGGRADTQYFGPGTRLTVL.

In nucleotides, the CDR3 is TGTGCCTGGAGTGAGGACAGGGGTACTGGCTACACCTTC. This gives the protein CAWSEDRGTGYTF. The V call is TRBV30, the J call TRBJ1-2; TRBD1 aligns across 9 bases. This CDR3 is 13 amino acids long. CDR1 is GTSNPN, CDR2 SVGIG, per germline (reference sequence). After removal of 1 base from V and 7 bases from J, the junction contained 4 bases not matched to a gene.

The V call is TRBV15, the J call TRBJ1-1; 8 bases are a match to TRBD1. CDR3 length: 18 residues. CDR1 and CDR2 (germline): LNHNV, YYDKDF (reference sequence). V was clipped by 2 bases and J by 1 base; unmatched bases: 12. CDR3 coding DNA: TGTGCCACCAGCAGACGTCAGGGGGCACCGAATCAGAACACTGAAGCTTTCTTT. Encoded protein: CATSRRQGAPNQNTEAFF.

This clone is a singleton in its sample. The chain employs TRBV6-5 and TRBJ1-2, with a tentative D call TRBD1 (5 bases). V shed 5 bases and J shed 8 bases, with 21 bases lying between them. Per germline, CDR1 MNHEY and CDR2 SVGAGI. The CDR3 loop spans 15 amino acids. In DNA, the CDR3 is TGTGCCAGCAGTAAAAGAGGGGACGGCCCGGAGGGCTACACCTTC. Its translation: CASSKRGDGPEGYTF.

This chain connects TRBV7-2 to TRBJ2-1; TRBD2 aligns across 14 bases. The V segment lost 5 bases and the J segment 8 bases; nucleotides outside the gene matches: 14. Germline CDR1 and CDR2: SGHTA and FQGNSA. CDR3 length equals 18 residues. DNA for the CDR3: TGTGCCAGCAGCCGGAAGGGACTAGCGGGAGATCCTCGGGATGAGCAGTTCTTC. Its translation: CASSRKGLAGDPRDEQFF.

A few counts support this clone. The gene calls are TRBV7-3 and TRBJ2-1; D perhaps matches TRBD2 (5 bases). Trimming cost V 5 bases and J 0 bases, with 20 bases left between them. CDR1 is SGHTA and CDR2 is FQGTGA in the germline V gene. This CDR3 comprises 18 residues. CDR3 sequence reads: CASSPLPPGSFSYNEQFF. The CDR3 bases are TGTGCCAGCAGCCCGCTTCCTCCGGGATCCTTCTCCTACAATGAGCAGTTCTTC.

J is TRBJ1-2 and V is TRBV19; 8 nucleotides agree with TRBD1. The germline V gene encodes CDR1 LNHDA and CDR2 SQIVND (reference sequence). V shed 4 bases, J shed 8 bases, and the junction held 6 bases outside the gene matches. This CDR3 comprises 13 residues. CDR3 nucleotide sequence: TGTGCCAGTAGTACGACAGGGGTGGGCGGCTACACCTTC. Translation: CASSTTGVGGYTF.

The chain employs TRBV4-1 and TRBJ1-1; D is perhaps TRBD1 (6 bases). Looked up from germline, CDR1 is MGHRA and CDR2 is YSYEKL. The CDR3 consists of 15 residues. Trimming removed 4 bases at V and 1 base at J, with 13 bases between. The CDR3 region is CASSPQGFENTEAFF. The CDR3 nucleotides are TGCGCCAGCAGCCCTCAGGGGTTTGAGAACACTGAAGCTTTCTTT.

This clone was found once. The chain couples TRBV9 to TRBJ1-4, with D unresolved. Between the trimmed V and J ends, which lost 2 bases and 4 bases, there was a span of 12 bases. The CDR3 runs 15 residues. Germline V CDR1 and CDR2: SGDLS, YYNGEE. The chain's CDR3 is CASSVNRASNEKLFF. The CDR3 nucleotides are TGTGCCAGCAGCGTTAACCGGGCCAGTAATGAAAAACTGTTTTTT.